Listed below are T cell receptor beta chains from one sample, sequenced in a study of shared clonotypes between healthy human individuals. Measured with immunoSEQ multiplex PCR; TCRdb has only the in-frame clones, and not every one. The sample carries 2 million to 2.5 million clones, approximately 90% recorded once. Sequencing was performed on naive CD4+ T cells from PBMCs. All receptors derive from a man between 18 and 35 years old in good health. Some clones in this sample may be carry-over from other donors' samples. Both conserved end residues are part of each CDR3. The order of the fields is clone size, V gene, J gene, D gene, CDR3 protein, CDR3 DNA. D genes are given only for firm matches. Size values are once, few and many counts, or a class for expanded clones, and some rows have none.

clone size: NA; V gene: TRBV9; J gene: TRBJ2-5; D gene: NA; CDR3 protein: CASSAGQQETQYF; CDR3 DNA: TGTGCCAGCAGCGCCGGACAGCAAGAGACCCAGTACTTC
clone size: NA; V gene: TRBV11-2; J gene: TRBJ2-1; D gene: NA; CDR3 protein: CASSLLSQGISTEQFF; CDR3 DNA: TGTGCCAGCAGCTTATTATCACAGGGAATTAGCACTGAGCAGTTCTTC
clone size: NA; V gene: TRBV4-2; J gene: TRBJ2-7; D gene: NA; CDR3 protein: CASSPSGAYYEQYF; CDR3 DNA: TGTGCCAGCAGCCCATCCGGGGCCTACTACGAGCAGTACTTC
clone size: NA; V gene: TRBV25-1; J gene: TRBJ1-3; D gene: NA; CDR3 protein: CASSAPGTGNTIYF; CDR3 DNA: TGTGCCAGCAGTGCCCCCGGGACAGGAAACACCATATATTTT
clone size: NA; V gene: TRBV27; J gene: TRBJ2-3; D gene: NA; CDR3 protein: CASPTGSADTQYF; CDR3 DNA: TGTGCCAGCCCAACAGGGAGCGCAGATACGCAGTATTTT
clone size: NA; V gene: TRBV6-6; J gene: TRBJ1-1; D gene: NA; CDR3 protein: CASSLQPLAALTEAFF; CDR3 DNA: TGTGCCAGCAGCCTCCAGCCGTTAGCAGCCCTCACTGAAGCTTTCTTT
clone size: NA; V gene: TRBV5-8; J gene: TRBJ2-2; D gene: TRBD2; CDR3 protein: CASSRGLAGMRGELFF; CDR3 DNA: TGTGCCAGCAGCCGAGGACTAGCGGGGATGAGAGGGGAGCTGTTTTTT
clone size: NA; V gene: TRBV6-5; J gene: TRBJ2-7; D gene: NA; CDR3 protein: CASSSQGYEQYF; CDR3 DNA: TGTGCCAGCAGTTCACAGGGATACGAGCAGTACTTC
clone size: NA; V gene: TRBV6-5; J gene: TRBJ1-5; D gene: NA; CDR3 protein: CASSYRGLQPQHF; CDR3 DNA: TGTGCCAGCAGTTACAGGGGACTTCAGCCCCAGCATTTT
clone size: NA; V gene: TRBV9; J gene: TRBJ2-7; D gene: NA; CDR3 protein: CASGRQFHEQYF; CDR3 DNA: TGTGCCAGCGGGCGACAGTTCCACGAGCAGTACTTC
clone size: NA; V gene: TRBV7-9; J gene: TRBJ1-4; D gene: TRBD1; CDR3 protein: CASSLTTGTGLEKLFF; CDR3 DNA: TGTGCCAGCAGCTTGACGACCGGGACAGGGTTGGAAAAACTGTTTTTT
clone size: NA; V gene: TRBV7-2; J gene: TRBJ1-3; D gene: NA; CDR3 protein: CASSLARDLGNTIYF; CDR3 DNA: TGTGCCAGCAGCTTAGCGCGGGACCTTGGAAACACCATATATTTT
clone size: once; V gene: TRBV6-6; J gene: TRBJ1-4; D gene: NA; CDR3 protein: CASRQSTNEKLFF; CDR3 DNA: TGTGCCAGCAGACAGTCAACTAATGAAAAACTGTTTTTT
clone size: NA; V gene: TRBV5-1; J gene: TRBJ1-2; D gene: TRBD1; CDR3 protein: CASSLAGTDNGYTF; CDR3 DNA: TGCGCCAGCAGCTTGGCCGGGACAGACAATGGCTACACCTTC
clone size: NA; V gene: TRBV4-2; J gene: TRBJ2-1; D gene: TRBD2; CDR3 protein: CASSPHRTSGDNEQFF; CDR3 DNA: TGTGCCAGCAGCCCGCATCGGACTAGCGGGGACAATGAGCAGTTCTTC
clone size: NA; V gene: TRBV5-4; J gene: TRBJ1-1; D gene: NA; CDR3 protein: CASSSGRLGEAFF; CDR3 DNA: TGTGCCAGCAGCTCGGGCCGCTTGGGTGAAGCTTTCTTT
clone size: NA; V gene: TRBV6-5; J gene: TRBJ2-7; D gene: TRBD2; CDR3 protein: CASSYSLAGEDEQYF; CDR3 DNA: TGTGCCAGCAGTTACTCGCTAGCGGGAGAGGACGAGCAGTACTTC
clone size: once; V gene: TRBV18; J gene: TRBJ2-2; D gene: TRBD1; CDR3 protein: CASSPTGGSTGELFF; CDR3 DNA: TGTGCCAGCTCACCGACAGGGGGATCCACCGGGGAGCTGTTTTTT
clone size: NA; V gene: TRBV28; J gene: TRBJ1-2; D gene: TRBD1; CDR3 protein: CASRGQGRNYGYTF; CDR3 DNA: TGTGCCAGCAGAGGACAGGGACGGAACTATGGCTACACCTTC
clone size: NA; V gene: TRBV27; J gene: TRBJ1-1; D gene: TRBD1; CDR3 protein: CASSTDRANTEAFF; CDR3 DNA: TGTGCCAGCAGTACCGACAGGGCGAACACTGAAGCTTTCTTT
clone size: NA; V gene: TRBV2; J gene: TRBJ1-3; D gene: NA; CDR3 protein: CASSESARGNTIYF; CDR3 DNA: TGTGCCAGCAGTGAGTCAGCGAGAGGAAACACCATATATTTT
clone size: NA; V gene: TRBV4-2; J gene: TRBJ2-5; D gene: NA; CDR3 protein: CASSGPGQRETQYF; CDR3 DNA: TGTGCCAGCAGCGGTCCGGGGCAACGGGAGACCCAGTACTTC
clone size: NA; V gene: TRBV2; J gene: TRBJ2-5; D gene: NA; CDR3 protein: CASSRYQETQYF; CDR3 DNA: TGTGCCAGCAGCAGGTACCAAGAGACCCAGTACTTC
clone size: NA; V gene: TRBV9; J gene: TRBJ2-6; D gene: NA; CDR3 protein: CASSVAPGVSGANVLTF; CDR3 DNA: TGTGCCAGCAGCGTAGCTCCTGGGGTTTCTGGGGCCAACGTCCTGACTTTC
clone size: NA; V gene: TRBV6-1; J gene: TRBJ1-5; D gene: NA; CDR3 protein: CASRYDRINQPQHF; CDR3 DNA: TGTGCCAGCAGATACGACAGGATTAATCAGCCCCAGCATTTT
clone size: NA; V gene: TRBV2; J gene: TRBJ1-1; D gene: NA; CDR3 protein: CASSLSWGRDTEAFF; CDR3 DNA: TGTGCCAGCAGTTTGAGTTGGGGGAGGGACACTGAAGCTTTCTTT
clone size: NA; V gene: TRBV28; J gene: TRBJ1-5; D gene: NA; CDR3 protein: CASSWGGQPQHF; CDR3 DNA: TGTGCCAGCAGTTGGGGTGGTCAGCCCCAGCATTTT
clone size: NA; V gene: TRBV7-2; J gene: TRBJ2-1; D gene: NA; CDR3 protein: CASRFRDSRDEQFF; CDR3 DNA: TGTGCCAGCAGATTCCGGGACTCCAGGGATGAGCAGTTCTTC
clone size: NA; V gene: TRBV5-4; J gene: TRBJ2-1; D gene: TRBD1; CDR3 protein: CASSLDRGRDEQFF; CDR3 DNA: TGTGCCAGCAGCTTGGACAGGGGGCGGGATGAGCAGTTCTTC
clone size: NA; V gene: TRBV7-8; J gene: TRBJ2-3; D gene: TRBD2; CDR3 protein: CASSLGPLAGSTDTQYF; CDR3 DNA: TGTGCCAGCAGCTTAGGACCCCTAGCGGGCAGCACAGATACGCAGTATTTT
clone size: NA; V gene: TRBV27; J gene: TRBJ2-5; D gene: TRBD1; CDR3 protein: CASRSYRGQVQETQYF; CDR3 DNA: TGTGCCAGCAGATCCTACAGGGGGCAGGTTCAAGAGACCCAGTACTTC
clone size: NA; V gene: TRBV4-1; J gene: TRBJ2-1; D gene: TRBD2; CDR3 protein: CASSQIGTSGSWQFF; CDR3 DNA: TGCGCCAGCAGCCAAATAGGGACTAGCGGGTCCTGGCAGTTCTTC
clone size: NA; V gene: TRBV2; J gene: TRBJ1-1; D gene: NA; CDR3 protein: CASREGIGTEAFF; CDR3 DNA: TGTGCCAGCCGCGAGGGGATCGGCACTGAAGCTTTCTTT
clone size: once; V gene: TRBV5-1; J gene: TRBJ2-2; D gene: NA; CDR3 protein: CASSLDLNTGELFF; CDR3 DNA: TGCGCCAGCAGCTTGGATCTTAACACCGGGGAGCTGTTTTTT
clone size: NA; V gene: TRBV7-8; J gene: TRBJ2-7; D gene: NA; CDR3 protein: CASSLVSSNYEQYF; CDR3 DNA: TGTGCCAGCAGCTTAGTATCTAGCAACTACGAGCAGTACTTC
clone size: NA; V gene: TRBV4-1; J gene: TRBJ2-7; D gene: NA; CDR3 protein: CASSHPRGGDGYEQYF; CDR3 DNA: TGCGCCAGCAGCCACCCTAGGGGGGGAGATGGCTACGAGCAGTACTTC
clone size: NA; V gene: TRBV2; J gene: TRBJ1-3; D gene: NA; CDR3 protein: CASSDRGLGNTIYF; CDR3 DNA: TGTGCCAGCAGTGACCGGGGGCTTGGAAACACCATATATTTT
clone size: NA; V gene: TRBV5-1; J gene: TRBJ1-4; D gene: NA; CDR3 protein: CASRGTNEKLFF; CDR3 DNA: TGCGCCAGCAGAGGTACTAATGAAAAACTGTTTTTT
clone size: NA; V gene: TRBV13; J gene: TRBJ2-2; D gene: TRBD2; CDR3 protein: CASSPRGVAPATGELFF; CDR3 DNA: TGTGCCAGCAGCCCCCGGGGGGTAGCGCCAGCCACCGGGGAGCTGTTTTTT
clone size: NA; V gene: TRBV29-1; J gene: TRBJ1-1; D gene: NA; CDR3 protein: CSSTGLMNTEAFF; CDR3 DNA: TGCAGCTCCACCGGTCTGATGAACACTGAAGCTTTCTTT
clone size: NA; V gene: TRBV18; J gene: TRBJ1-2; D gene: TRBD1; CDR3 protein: CASSPRQGALDYGYTF; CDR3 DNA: TGTGCCAGCTCACCACGTCAGGGGGCGCTTGACTATGGCTACACCTTC
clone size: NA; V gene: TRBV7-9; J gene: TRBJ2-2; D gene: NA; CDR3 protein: CAVEGGLDTGELFF; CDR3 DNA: TGTGCCGTAGAGGGGGGACTCGACACCGGGGAGCTGTTTTTT
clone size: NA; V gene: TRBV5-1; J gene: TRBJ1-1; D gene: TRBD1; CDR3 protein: CASSLQGAGNTEAFF; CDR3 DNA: TGCGCCAGCAGCTTACAGGGGGCCGGCAACACTGAAGCTTTCTTT
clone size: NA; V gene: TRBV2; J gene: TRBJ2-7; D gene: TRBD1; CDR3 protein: CASTKTGYEQYF; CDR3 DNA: TGTGCCAGTACCAAGACAGGGTACGAGCAGTACTTC
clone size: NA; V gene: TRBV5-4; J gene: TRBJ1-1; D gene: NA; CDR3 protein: CASSFGAKGEAFF; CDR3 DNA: TGTGCCAGCAGCTTTGGGGCAAAGGGGGAAGCTTTCTTT
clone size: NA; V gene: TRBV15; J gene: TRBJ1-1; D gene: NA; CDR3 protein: CATSRDRDLNTEAFF; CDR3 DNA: TGTGCCACCAGCAGAGACAGGGACTTGAACACTGAAGCTTTCTTT
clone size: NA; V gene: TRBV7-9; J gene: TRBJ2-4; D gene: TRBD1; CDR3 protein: CASSPGGSAKNIQYF; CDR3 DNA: TGTGCCAGCAGCCCAGGGGGTTCGGCCAAAAACATTCAGTACTTC
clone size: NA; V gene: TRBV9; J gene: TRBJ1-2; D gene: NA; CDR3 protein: CASSTRDLSGYTF; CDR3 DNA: TGTGCCAGCAGCACCCGGGACTTAAGTGGCTACACCTTC
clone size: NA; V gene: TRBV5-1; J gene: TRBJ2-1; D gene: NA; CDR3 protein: CASSLVGSSYNEQFF; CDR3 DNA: TGCGCCAGCAGCTTGGTGGGGAGCTCCTACAATGAGCAGTTCTTC